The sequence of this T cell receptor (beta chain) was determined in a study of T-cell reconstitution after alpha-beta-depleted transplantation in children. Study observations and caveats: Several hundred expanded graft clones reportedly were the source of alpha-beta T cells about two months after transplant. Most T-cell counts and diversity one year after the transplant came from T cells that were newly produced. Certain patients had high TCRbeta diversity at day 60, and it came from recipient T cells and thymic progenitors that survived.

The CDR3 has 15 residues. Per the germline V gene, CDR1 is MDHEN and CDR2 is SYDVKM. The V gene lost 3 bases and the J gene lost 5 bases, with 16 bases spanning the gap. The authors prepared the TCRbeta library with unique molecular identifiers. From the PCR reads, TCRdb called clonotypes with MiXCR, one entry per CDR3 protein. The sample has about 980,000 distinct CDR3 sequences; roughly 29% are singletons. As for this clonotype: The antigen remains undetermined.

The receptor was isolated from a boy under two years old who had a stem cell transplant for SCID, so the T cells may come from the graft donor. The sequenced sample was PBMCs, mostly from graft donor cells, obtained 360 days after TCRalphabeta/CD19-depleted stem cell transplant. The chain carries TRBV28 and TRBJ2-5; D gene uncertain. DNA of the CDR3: TGTGCCAGCAGTTTGTCTAGTCCGGGCCGGGAGACCCAGTACTTC. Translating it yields CASSLSSPGRETQYF.